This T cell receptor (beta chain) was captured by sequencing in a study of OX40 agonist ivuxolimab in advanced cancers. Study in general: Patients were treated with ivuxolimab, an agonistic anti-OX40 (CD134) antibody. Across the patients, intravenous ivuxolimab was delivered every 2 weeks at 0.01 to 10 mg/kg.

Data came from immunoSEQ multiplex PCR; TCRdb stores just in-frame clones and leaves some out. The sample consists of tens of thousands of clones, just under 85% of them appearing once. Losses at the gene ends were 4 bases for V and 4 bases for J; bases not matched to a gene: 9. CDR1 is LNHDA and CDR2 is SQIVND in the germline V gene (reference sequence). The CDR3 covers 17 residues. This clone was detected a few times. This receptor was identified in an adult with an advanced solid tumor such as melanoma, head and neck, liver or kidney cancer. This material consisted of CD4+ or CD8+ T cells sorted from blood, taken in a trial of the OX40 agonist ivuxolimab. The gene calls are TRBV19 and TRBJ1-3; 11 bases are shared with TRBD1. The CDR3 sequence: CASSTMDRGRSGNTIYF. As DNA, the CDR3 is TGTGCCAGTAGTACTATGGACAGGGGGCGTTCCGGAAACACCATATATTTT.